Detailed here is one T cell receptor beta chain. The table lists this clonotype with many counts. What this receptor recognizes is not known. The record has no base qualities; no much larger clone is one base away. Libraries came from 5' RACE. The data were produced on a NextSeq 500. Unique molecular identifiers were attached to individual cDNA molecules in the TCR library protocol so that sequencing error and PCR bias could be corrected. Both TCR alpha and beta chains were sequenced, and tight co-correlation was observed between alpha and beta sequence abundances in each sample. The published analysis was carried out like this. Decombinator V4 was used to annotate the V gene, J gene and CDR3 of the TCR sequences. TCRs were defined as expanded if a significant change between any two time points was detected under a Poisson model with p below 0.0001. Abundances of TCRs were expressed as counts per million after normalisation to the total number of TCRs sequenced in each sample. MAIT TCRs were defined by TRAV1-2 paired with TRAJ12, TRAJ20 or TRAJ33, and iNKT TCRs by TRAV10 paired with TRAJ18. VDJdb, accessed 1 November 2021, was searched for CMV, EBV and SARS-CoV-2 annotated TCRs, with TCRs annotated for multiple antigens excluded. Starting from the raw public reads, TCRdb applied fastp trimming at Q25, assembled clones with MiXCR and retained in-frame beta chains. Entries are consolidated by CDR3 protein sequence, retaining the most common genes and DNA. TCRdb's processing, not the study's, gives the V and J calls here. The sample table contains about 40,000 distinct CDR3 sequences; only one count was recorded for over 4% of them. The leading ten clones occupy about 5% of the sample.

From V the trimming removes 5 bases and from J it removes 5 bases, while the gene matches leave 14 bases of the junction unaccounted for. CDR1 and CDR2, looked up from the germline V gene (reference sequence), are SEHNR and FQNEAQ. From the cysteine up to the phenylalanine, the CDR3 has a length of 16 residues. Of all the DNA, just the CDR3 is kept, 48 bases in frame from base 1. This specimen comes from a study of early T cells in non-severe SARS-CoV-2 infection (dated by TCRdb to the early 2020s). Regarding the complete study: Because TCR sequencing relied on bulk RNA taken from unsorted whole blood, pairing of alpha and beta chains was not possible.

A case-control design nested within a healthcare worker cohort in London, UK, was used, with weekly nasopharyngeal swab PCR tests and blood sampling performed. Between 23 and 31 March 2020, the week of the UK lockdown, healthcare workers were enrolled and then followed up weekly for as long as 16 weeks. Results and caveats for the whole study, not just this receptor: Matching against VDJdb was skewed toward anti-spike CD8 responses, likely underestimated virus-specific expansions, and missed private and CD4 specificities.

The sequence was collected from an adult who was a healthcare worker with PCR-confirmed SARS-CoV-2 infection or an uninfected control (not recorded which). What was sequenced was whole blood. The sequence links TRBV7-9 to TRBJ1-2; a stretch of 7 junction bases matches TRBD1. The nucleotide sequence reads TGTGCCAGCAGCAAAATATCCGGGACAGAGAATTATGGCTACACCTTC. This is translated as CASSKISGTENYGYTF.